The subject of this entry is one T cell receptor (beta chain). No antigen is known for it. No much larger clonotype is one base removed from it; base qualities were not supplied. The data belong to a study of Ad26.COV2.S vaccination and SARS-CoV-2 variants (dated by TCRdb to the early 2020s). Regarding the complete study: Vaccine-arm donors were drawn from COV1001, a multicentre, randomized, double-blind, placebo-controlled phase I-IIa trial of Ad26.COV2.S in healthy adults. Ad26.COV2.S was given intramuscularly at 5x10^10 or 1x10^11 viral particles, as a single shot or as two shots 56 days apart. The TCR-sequenced set comprised roughly 30 samples: about 19 Ad26.COV2.S vaccine recipients, 5 placebo recipients and 8 SARS-CoV-2 convalescent individuals. TCRbeta repertoire sequencing was used to assess the specificity and breadth of SARS-CoV-2-reactive T cell receptors after Ad26.COV2.S vaccination. Participants in the trial were split at random into five groups of five each, receiving low-dose or high-dose Ad26.COV2.S once or twice, or else placebo on both occasions. Investigators did not know the trial group allocation while performing experiments and assessing outcomes. On the study overall, not on this receptor specifically: The authors noted that the TCR breadth and depth analyses may have underestimated total T cell responses. Comparing responses between vaccine doses or regimens was not something the study was powered to do. Non-spike TCR breadth was comparable between vaccine and placebo recipients, consistent with the vaccine containing only spike. After vaccination, substantial breadth of spike-specific CD8+ and CD4+ T cell responses was reported. Higher spike-specific TCR breadth was observed in Ad26.COV2.S recipients than in placebo recipients (P = 0.0014).

TCRbeta CDR3 regions were sequenced with the immunoSEQ Assay. After extraction, genomic DNA underwent amplification by bias-controlled multiplex PCR, followed by high-throughput sequencing. The paper's processing steps were these. Collapsing and filtering of sequences were performed to quantify the absolute abundance of each unique TCRbeta CDR3 region. T cell fraction was estimated by normalizing TCRbeta template counts to usable DNA, with usable DNA measured through amplification of reference genes found in all nucleated cells. Repertoire TCRs were annotated as SARS-CoV-2-specific by exact matching of V gene, CDR3 amino acid sequence and J gene to a known reactive TCR set. The reference SARS-CoV-2 TCR set was derived from MIRA and filtered for enrichment in COVID-19-positive ImmuneCODE repertoires, a step that removed public or cross-reactive TCRs. Drawing on the MIRA antigens, annotated TCRs were analysed further at the level of specific ORF or position within ORF. Breadth was defined as the number of annotated unique rearrangements divided by the total number of unique productive rearrangements, and depth was defined as the summed frequency of the annotated unique rearrangements. TCR breadth was compared between groups using two-sided Wilcoxon rank-sum tests. What TCRdb holds here is the immuneACCESS table cut down to in-frame rearrangements. Part of the clones is not present; checked against another copy, under half of the missing clones reflect an unresolved V gene, and the others are unexplained. For V, J and clone size, that table is used; D and trimming come from the DNA. The sample has 410,000 or so clones on record, about 93% of them singletons. The ten largest clones take up more than 10% of the sample.

Its CDR3 holds 13 amino acids, cysteine through phenylalanine. The entry retains the CDR3 DNA only, 39 bases that are in frame from base 1. CDR1 and CDR2, per the germline V gene (reference sequence), are LNHDA and SQIVND. The junction carries 9 bases between V and J, which are trimmed by 5 bases and 2 bases respectively. The treatment or condition label, as the study defines it: 15 to 20 received Ad26.COV2.S at low or high dose, single or two shots; about 5 received placebo; per-sample allocation not given. For vaccine and placebo recipients, the sequenced repertoires came from samples collected on day 63 after the first injection. In Cohort 1b, more than 20 adults aged 18-55 years were enrolled at a single site in Boston, USA, between 29 July and 7 August 2020. Ad26.COV2.S was a replication-incompetent adenovirus type 26 vector that expressed a prefusion-stabilized SARS-CoV-2 spike protein derived from the original Wuhan strain.

The starting material was peripheral blood, obtained in a trial of Ad26.COV2.S vaccine versus placebo. The sequence links TRBV19 to TRBJ1-1; tentative D gene TRBD1, with 6 bases matching. The TCR sequence derives from a person between 18 and 59 years old who received the Ad26.COV2.S COVID-19 vaccine or a placebo. The sequenced DNA: TGTGCCAGTAGTCAGGACAGAAACACTGAAGCTTTCTTT. This translates into CASSQDRNTEAFF.